The 14 T cell receptor beta chains below all came from one sample that was sequenced in a study of blood T cells in healthy people across ages. PCR was performed a second time for roughly 7 to 12 cycles using a sample-barcoded 5' primer and a J-beta primer mix. TCRdb analysed the 5' RACE reads with MiXCR anew, one entry per CDR3 protein. This table has roughly 720,000 distinct CDR3 sequences, less than 70% appearing once. The specimen was blood. The receptors were sampled from a man older than 75 in good health.

As for this clonotype: An end of the junction differs from the germline gene, which may be a read error. The chain uses TRBV5-1 and TRBJ1-1; TRBD1 agrees at 9 bases. The V gene's germline CDR1 is SGHRS and CDR2 YFSETQ. There are 14 residues in the CDR3. The DNA of the CDR3 is TGCGCCAGCAGAACCGGGACAGGGAACGCTGAAGCTTTCTTT. It yields the protein CASRTGTGNAEAFF.

The sample holds a few counts of this clonotype. This chain links TRBV5-6 with TRBJ2-5, with 12 positions matching TRBD2. The CDR3 is 18 residues long. Germline assignment: CDR1 SGHDT and CDR2 YYEEEE. After removal of 3 bases from V and 1 base from J, the junction contained 10 bases not matched to a gene. Written as DNA, the CDR3 is TGTGCCAGCAGCTACAGGACTAGCGGGATGAAGCCCCAAGAGACCCAGTACTTC. Amino acids: CASSYRTSGMKPQETQYF.

Concerning this clonotype: One junction end disagrees with the germline gene, perhaps due to a read error. The genes are TRBV2 and TRBJ2-1; 8 bases line up with TRBD2. The germline gives CDR1 SNHLY, CDR2 FYNNEI. This CDR3 region has 14 residues. CDR3 sequence (DNA): TGTGCCAGCTTTCGGCTAGCGGGTTACAATGGGCAGTTCTTC. It translates to CASFRLAGYNGQFF.

The table lists this clonotype with a few counts. J is TRBJ1-2 and V is TRBV5-1; weak D call: TRBD1 (5 bases). The CDR3 loop spans 16 amino acids. V was shortened by 3 bases and J by 0 bases, with 15 bases between the two germline ends. The V gene's germline CDR1 is SGHRS and CDR2 YFSETQ. CDR3 coding DNA: TGCGCCAGCAGCTCTCAGGGAGGGGCCCCTAACTATGGCTACACCTTC. This encodes CASSSQGGAPNYGYTF.

V gene TRBV29-1 combines with J gene TRBJ2-5; D might be TRBD1 or TRBD2, each matching 5 bases. V lost 4 bases and J 1 base, leaving 10 bases between the germline ends. Germline V CDR1 and CDR2: SQVTM, ANQGSEA. CDR3 length: 13 amino acids. DNA of the CDR3: TGCAGCGTTGTTGTGGGACCCCAAGAGACCCAGTACTTC. Protein: CSVVVGPQETQYF.

The V gene is TRBV12-3 or TRBV12-4, the J gene TRBJ1-1; 9 bases line up with TRBD1. V shed 5 bases, J shed 4 bases, and the junction held 8 bases outside the gene matches. The CDR3 is made up of 15 amino acids. CDR3 in amino acids: CASSLRTGELTEAFF. Here the CDR3 DNA reads TGTGCCAGCAGTCTCCGGACAGGGGAGCTCACTGAAGCTTTCTTT.

The genes are TRBV20-1 and TRBJ2-1, with 7 bases fitting TRBD2. V shed 0 bases and J 8 bases; nucleotides not matched to a gene: 10. Germline values: CDR1 DFQATT, CDR2 SNEGSKA (reference sequence). This CDR3 region has 15 residues. CDR3 DNA: TGCAGTGCTAGAGATAATCGCGGGAGTGTGGATGAGCAGTTCTTC. It codes for CSARDNRGSVDEQFF.

V is TRBV12-3 or TRBV12-4 and J is TRBJ2-7, with TRBD1 identical over 9 bases. The CDR3 sequence is 15 residues long. V shed 7 bases, J shed 2 bases, and the junction held 9 bases outside the gene matches. The CDR3 protein is CASTTQGARAYEQYF. The CDR3 DNA sequence: TGTGCCAGCACCACACAGGGGGCAAGGGCCTACGAGCAGTACTTC.

The rearrangement joins TRBV20-1 to TRBJ1-5, with D maybe TRBD1 (5 bases). Trimming cost V 2 bases and J 0 bases, with 17 bases left between them. The germline V gene has CDR1 DFQATT and CDR2 SNEGSKA (reference sequence). The CDR3 length is 17 residues. The CDR3 coding sequence is TGCAGTGCTAGAAGCCAGGGTGAGGGTTATAGCAATCAGCCCCAGCATTTT. Amino acid sequence: CSARSQGEGYSNQPQHF.

For the CDR3, the DNA is TGTGCCATCACCGGACTAGCGGGAGGGACCTACAATGAGCAGTTCTTC. Its translation is CAITGLAGGTYNEQFF. This chain joins TRBV10-3 and TRBJ2-1; 15 positions match TRBD2. There are 16 residues in the CDR3. J lost 2 bases, V lost 7 bases, and 3 bases had no gene match. The germline V gene encodes CDR1 ENHRY and CDR2 SYGVKD.

The chain recombines TRBV20-1 with TRBJ2-3; 10 bases fit TRBD2. In germline, CDR1 is DFQATT, CDR2 SNEGSKA (reference sequence). CDR3 length equals 15 residues. Germline trimming cut 6 bases from V and 14 bases from J; bases unmatched to any gene: 20. The CDR3 loop reads CSAPIAGGARGDAYF. The CDR3 region has the DNA TGCAGTGCCCCTATAGCGGGAGGCGCCAGGGGAGACGCGTATTTT.

V usage is TRBV28 and J usage is TRBJ2-7; no firm D call. The V and J ends lost 6 bases and 0 bases respectively, with 15 bases between them. Per germline, CDR1 MDHEN and CDR2 SYDVKM. This CDR3 region has 15 residues. The CDR3 loop is CASRVGGVSSYEQYF. The CDR3 DNA follows: TGTGCCAGCAGAGTTGGTGGAGTGAGCTCCTACGAGCAGTACTTC.

This clonotype came up a few times. V is TRBV25-1 and J is TRBJ1-1; no definite D call. CDR1 is MGHDK, CDR2 SYGVNS, per germline. Deletions cut 2 bases from V and 1 base from J, with 20 bases between. This CDR3 contains 18 residues. The chain's CDR3 is CASSETRWRRGANTEAFF. Written as DNA, the CDR3 is TGTGCCAGCAGTGAAACGCGGTGGAGGAGAGGAGCGAACACTGAAGCTTTCTTT.

The chain uses TRBV9 and TRBJ2-5; the match to TRBD2 covers 14 bases. Trimming took 3 bases from V and 2 from J; bases not matched to a gene: 3. The CDR3 runs to 16 residues. Germline V gene data show CDR1 as SGDLS and CDR2 as YYNGEE. The DNA for the CDR3 is TGTGCCAGCAGCGAGGGACTAGCGGGAGCGCAAGAGACCCAGTACTTC. Translation: CASSEGLAGAQETQYF.